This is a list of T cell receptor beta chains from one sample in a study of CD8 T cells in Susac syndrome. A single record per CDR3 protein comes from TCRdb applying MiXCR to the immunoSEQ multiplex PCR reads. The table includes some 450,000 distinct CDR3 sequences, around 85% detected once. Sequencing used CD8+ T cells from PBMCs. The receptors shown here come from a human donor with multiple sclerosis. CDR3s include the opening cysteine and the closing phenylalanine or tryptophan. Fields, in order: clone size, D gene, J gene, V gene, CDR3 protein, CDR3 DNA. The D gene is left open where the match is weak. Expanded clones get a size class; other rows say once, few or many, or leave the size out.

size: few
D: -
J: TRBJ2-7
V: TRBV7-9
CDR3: CASRGFSYEQYF
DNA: TGTGCCAGCCGGGGTTTTTCCTACGAGCAGTACTTC

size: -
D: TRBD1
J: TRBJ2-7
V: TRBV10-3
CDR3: CAISRTGDTYEQYF
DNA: TGTGCCATCAGCCGGACAGGAGATACCTACGAGCAGTACTTC

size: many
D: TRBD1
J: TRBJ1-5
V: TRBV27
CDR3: CASSLGTGNQPQHF
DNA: TGTGCCAGCAGTTTAGGGACAGGGAATCAGCCCCAGCATTTT

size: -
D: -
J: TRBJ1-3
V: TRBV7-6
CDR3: CASSLWGSHPTSENTIYF
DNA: TGTGCCAGCAGCTTATGGGGAAGTCACCCAACTTCTGAAAACACCATATATTTT

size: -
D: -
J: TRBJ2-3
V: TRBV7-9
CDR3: CASSSTSSTDTQYF
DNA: TGTGCCAGCAGCTCTACTTCTAGCACAGATACGCAGTATTTT

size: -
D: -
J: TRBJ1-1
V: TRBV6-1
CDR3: CASSEAPRGGRLTEAFF
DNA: TGTGCCAGCAGTGAAGCGCCCCGCGGGGGGCGTCTTACTGAAGCTTTCTTT

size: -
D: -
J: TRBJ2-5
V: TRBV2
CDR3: CASKVSLGTEETQYF
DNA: TGTGCCAGCAAGGTCAGCTTGGGAACCGAAGAGACCCAGTACTTC

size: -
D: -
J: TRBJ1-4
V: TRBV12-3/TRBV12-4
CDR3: CASTYNEKLFF
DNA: TGTGCCAGCACCTATAATGAAAAACTGTTTTTT

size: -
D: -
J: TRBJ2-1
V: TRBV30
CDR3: CAWSADTLYNEQFF
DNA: TGTGCCTGGAGTGCGGACACCTTATACAATGAGCAGTTCTTC

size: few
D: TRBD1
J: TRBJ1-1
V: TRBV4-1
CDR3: CASSQGGGNTEAFF
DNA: TGTGCCAGCAGCCAGGGGGGCGGAAACACTGAAGCTTTCTTT

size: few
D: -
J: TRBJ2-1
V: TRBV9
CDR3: CASSAGQYNEQFF
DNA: TGTGCCAGCAGCGCCGGACAGTACAATGAGCAGTTCTTC

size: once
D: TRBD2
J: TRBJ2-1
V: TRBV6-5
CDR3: CASTPRGDNEQFF
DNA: TGTGCCAGCACCCCGCGGGGGGACAATGAGCAGTTCTTC

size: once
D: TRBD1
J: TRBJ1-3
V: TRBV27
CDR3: CASSLNGQDTIYF
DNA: TGTGCCAGCAGTTTAAACGGACAGGACACCATATATTTT

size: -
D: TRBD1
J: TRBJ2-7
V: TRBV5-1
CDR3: CASSSGQGPTEQYF
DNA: TGCGCCAGCAGCTCCGGACAGGGGCCGACCGAGCAGTACTTC

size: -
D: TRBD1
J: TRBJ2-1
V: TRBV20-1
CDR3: CSARDGTGSSYNEQFF
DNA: TGCAGTGCTAGAGATGGGACAGGGAGCTCCTACAATGAGCAGTTCTTC

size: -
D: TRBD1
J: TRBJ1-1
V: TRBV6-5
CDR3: CASSYSVDRGNNTEAFF
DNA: TGTGCCAGCAGTTACTCCGTAGACAGGGGAAATAACACTGAAGCTTTCTTT

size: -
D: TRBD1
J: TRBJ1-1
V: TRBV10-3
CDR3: CAISALGQETNTEAFF
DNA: TGTGCCATCAGTGCCCTCGGACAGGAAACTAACACTGAAGCTTTCTTT

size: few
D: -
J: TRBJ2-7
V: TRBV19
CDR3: CASSIGSGPYEQYF
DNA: TGTGCCAGTAGTATAGGTAGCGGACCCTACGAGCAGTACTTC

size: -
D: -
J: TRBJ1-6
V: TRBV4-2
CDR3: CASSQLGDRTLSPLHF
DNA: TGTGCCAGCAGCCAACTCGGAGACAGGACCCTATCACCCCTCCACTTT

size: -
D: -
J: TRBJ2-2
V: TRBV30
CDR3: CAWYINTGELFF
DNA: TGTGCCTGGTATATTAACACCGGGGAGCTGTTTTTT

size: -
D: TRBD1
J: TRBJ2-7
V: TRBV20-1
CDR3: CSARGDRAYEQYF
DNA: TGCAGTGCTAGAGGGGACAGGGCCTACGAGCAGTACTTC

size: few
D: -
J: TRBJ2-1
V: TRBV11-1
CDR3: CASSLETGFKDEQFF
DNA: TGTGCCAGCAGCTTAGAAACGGGCTTTAAGGATGAGCAGTTCTTC

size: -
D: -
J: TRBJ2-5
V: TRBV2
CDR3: CATLGVETQYF
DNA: TGTGCCACCCTAGGGGTGGAGACCCAGTACTTC

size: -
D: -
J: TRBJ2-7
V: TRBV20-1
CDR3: CSARDQWGGDHEQYF
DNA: TGCAGTGCTAGAGATCAGTGGGGTGGAGACCACGAGCAGTACTTC

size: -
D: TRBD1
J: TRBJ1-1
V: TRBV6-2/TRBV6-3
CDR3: CASSRDRGRPEAFF
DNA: TGTGCCAGCAGCCGGGACAGGGGAAGGCCTGAAGCTTTCTTT

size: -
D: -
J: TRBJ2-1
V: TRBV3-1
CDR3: CASSQEGHNEQFF
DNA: TGTGCCAGCAGCCAAGAGGGTCACAATGAGCAGTTCTTC

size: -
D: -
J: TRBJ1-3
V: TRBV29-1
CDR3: CSVHVSGNTIYF
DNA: TGCAGCGTACATGTCTCTGGAAACACCATATATTTT

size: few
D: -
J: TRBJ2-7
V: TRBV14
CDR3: CASSASSYEQYF
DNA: TGTGCCAGCAGTGCCAGCTCCTACGAGCAGTACTTC

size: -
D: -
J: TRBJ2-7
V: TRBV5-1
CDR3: CASSSGLQSYEQYF
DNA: TGCGCCAGCAGCTCCGGGCTCCAGTCCTACGAGCAGTACTTC

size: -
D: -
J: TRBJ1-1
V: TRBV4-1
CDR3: CTSSQGVAEAFF
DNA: TGCACCAGCAGCCAAGGCGTGGCTGAAGCTTTCTTT

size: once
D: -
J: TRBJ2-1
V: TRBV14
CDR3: CASSQDEGKPYNEQFF
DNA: TGTGCCAGCAGCCAAGATGAAGGCAAGCCCTACAATGAGCAGTTCTTC

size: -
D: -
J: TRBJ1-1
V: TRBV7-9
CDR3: CASGVRTEAFF
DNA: TGTGCCAGCGGGGTTCGGACTGAAGCTTTCTTT

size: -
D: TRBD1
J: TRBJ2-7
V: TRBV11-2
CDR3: CASSLLGQGIYEQYF
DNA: TGTGCCAGCAGCTTACTGGGACAGGGGATCTACGAGCAGTACTTC

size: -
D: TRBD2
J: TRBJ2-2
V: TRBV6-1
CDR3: CASSTRDSGRGNGELFF
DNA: TGTGCCAGCAGTACCCGGGATAGCGGGAGAGGGAACGGGGAGCTGTTTTTT

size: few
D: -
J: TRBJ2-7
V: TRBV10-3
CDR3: CAISAGTIGSYEQYF
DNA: TGTGCCATCAGTGCAGGGACAATTGGGTCCTACGAGCAGTACTTC

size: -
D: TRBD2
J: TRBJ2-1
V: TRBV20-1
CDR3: CSAKTGTSGHNEQFF
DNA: TGCAGTGCCAAAACCGGGACTAGCGGCCACAATGAGCAGTTCTTC

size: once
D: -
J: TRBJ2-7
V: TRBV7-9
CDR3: CASSASTGTSTYEQYF
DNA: TGTGCCAGCAGCGCTTCGACCGGGACTTCCACCTACGAGCAGTACTTC

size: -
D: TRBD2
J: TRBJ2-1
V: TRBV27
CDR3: CASSQGLAGTEQFF
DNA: TGTGCCAGCAGCCAAGGACTAGCGGGAACTGAGCAGTTCTTC

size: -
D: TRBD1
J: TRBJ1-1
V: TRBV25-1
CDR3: CASSGYGQGVLNTEAFF
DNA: TGTGCCAGCAGTGGTTACGGACAGGGGGTTCTGAACACTGAAGCTTTCTTT

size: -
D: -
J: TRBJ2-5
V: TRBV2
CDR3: CASRSAGQETQYF
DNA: TGTGCCAGCAGGTCGGCAGGGCAAGAGACCCAGTACTTC

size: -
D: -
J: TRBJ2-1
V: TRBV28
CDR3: CASRPADYNEQFF
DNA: TGTGCCAGCAGACCGGCAGACTACAATGAGCAGTTCTTC